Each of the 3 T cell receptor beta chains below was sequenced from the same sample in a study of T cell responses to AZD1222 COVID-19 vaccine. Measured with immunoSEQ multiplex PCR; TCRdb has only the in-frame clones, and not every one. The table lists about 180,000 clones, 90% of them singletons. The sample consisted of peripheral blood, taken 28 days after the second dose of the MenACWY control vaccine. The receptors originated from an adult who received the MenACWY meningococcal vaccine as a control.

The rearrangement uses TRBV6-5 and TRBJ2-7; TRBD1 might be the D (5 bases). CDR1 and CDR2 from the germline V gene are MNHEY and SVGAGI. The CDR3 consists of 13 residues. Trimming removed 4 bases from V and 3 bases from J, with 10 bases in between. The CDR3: CASSLGHGYEQYF. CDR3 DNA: TGTGCCAGCAGTTTAGGACACGGCTACGAGCAGTACTTC.

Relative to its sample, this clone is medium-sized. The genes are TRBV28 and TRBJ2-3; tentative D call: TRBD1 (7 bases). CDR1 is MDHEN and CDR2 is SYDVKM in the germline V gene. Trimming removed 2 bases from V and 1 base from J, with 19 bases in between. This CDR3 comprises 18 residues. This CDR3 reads CASSLRLGQGGRTDTQYF. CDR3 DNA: TGTGCCAGCAGTTTACGGCTTGGGCAGGGGGGCCGCACAGATACGCAGTATTTT.

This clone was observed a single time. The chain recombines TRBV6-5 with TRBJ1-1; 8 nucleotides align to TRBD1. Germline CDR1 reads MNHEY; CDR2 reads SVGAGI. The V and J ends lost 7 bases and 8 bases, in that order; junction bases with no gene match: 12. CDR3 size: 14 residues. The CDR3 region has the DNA TGTGCCAGCACAACCCCCAGGGGGCTAGGGGAAGCTTTCTTT. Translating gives CASTTPRGLGEAFF.